The 24 T cell receptor beta chains listed next were all sequenced from one sample in a study of cytomegalovirus exposure and HLA in healthy donors. PCR used 60 Vbeta primers and 13 Jbeta primers. Clones were read by immunoSEQ multiplex PCR, and TCRdb kept only the in-frame ones, dropping some. This sample has more than 130,000 clones, with around 85% found just once. Sequencing used PBMCs. These receptors were collected from a man between 40 and 49 years old in good health and CMV-seropositive.

The chain recombines TRBV10-3 with TRBJ1-2; 9 nucleotides agree with TRBD1. The CDR3 covers 16 residues. Per germline, CDR1 ENHRY and CDR2 SYGVKD. The V segment lost 3 bases and the J segment 3 bases; nucleotides outside the gene matches: 8. CDR3 bases: TGTGCCATCAGTGAAAGAGCGGGACAGGGAGACTATGGCTACACCTTC. Translating gives CAISERAGQGDYGYTF.

The chain has TRBV7-2 and TRBJ2-3, with D perhaps TRBD2 (6 bases). CDR1 SGHTA and CDR2 FQGNSA come from the germline V gene. The CDR3 extends over 14 amino acids. V dropped 5 bases and J dropped 4 bases, with 13 bases sitting between them. The DNA of the CDR3 is TGTGCCAGCAGCCCAAGACTAGTTGCAGATACGCAGTATTTT. The encoded protein is CASSPRLVADTQYF.

This chain links TRBV18 with TRBJ2-7; possibly TRBD1 for D (5 bases). The V end was cut by 3 bases, the J end by 0 bases, with 15 bases between. CDR1 is KGHSH, CDR2 LQKENI, per germline. This CDR3 region has 16 residues. CDR3 sequence reads: CASSPRQLLSSYEQYF. The CDR3 nucleotides are TGTGCCAGCTCACCTCGACAGTTACTGAGCTCCTACGAGCAGTACTTC. The full variable domain, with the rest looked up from reference TRBV18 and TRBJ2-7, is NAGVMQNPRHLVRRRGQEARLRCSPMKGHSHVYWYRQLPEEGLKFMVYLQKENIIDESGMPKERFSAEFPKEGPSILRIQQVVRGDSAAYFCASSPRQLLSSYEQYFGPGTRLTVT.

This clone has a single count. The CDR3, as DNA: TGTGCCAGCAGACGCGGGACGGACTATGGCTACACCTTC. Encoded protein: CASRRGTDYGYTF. The rearrangement joins TRBV6-6 to TRBJ1-2, with D perhaps matching TRBD1 (5 bases). This CDR3 comprises 13 residues. The V gene lost 6 bases and the J gene lost 3 bases, with 11 bases spanning the gap. Germline V gene sequence: CDR1 MNHNY, CDR2 SVGAGI (reference sequence).

The sample holds many counts of this clone. J is TRBJ2-7 and V is TRBV5-4; 10 bases fit TRBD2. There are 19 residues in the CDR3. The germline CDR1 and CDR2 sequences are SGHNT and YYREEE (reference sequence). The trim removed 10 bases at V and 1 base at J, leaving 23 bases unmatched. The CDR3 DNA follows: TGTGCCGACTTATTGGAGGGGGGAGGGCTAGCGGGAGAGTCCTACGAGCAGTACTTC. This translates into CADLLEGGGLAGESYEQYF.

The sample holds one count of this clone. The chain carries TRBV15 and TRBJ2-1, with D possibly TRBD2 on 6 matching bases. The length of the CDR3 is 16 residues. Germline V gives CDR1 LNHNV, CDR2 YYDKDF (reference sequence). The ends were cut back, 5 bases at V and 0 bases at J, with 14 bases in the middle. CDR3 loop: CATSAREARSYNEQFF. CDR3 nucleotide sequence: TGTGCCACCAGCGCCAGGGAGGCACGCTCCTACAATGAGCAGTTCTTC.

The V and J genes are TRBV7-9 and TRBJ1-1, with D unresolved. Germline V gives CDR1 SEHNR, CDR2 FQNEAQ (reference sequence). V lost 1 base and J lost 7, with 7 bases in between. This CDR3 is built from 12 residues. The CDR3 here is CASSLEEGEAFF. As DNA, the CDR3 is TGTGCCAGCAGCTTAGAGGAGGGTGAAGCTTTCTTT.

This chain connects TRBV12-5 to TRBJ2-7; the match to TRBD1 covers 8 bases. The CDR3 is 13 residues long. Germline V lookup: CDR1 LGHNT, CDR2 FRNRAP. V lost 7 bases, J lost 6 bases, and 8 bases stayed unmatched. This CDR3 is CASVNRGTVEQYF. CDR3 coding DNA: TGTGCTAGTGTTAACAGGGGGACTGTCGAGCAGTACTTC.

This chain uses TRBV28 with TRBJ1-2; D call uncertain. Germline values: CDR1 MDHEN, CDR2 SYDVKM. The CDR3 extends over 14 amino acids. Trimming took 2 bases from V and 3 from J, leaving 10 bases between them. CDR3 bases: TGTGCCAGCAGTTTAACACTTGGGCACTATGGCTACACCTTC. Protein sequence: CASSLTLGHYGYTF.

This clone occurred a few times. The chain joins TRBV29-1 to TRBJ2-5, with 8 bases that match TRBD2. Germline values: CDR1 SQVTM, CDR2 ANQGSEA. The CDR3 is 12 residues long. V shed 7 bases, J shed 7 bases, and the junction held 8 bases outside the gene matches. The chain's CDR3 is CSALGLGGTQYF. The CDR3 coding sequence is TGCAGCGCCCTGGGACTAGGCGGGACCCAGTACTTC.

The CDR3, as DNA: TGTGCCAGCGGGGCCCCCTACAATGAGCAGTTCTTC. As protein: CASGAPYNEQFF. This chain uses TRBV9 with TRBJ2-1; D may be TRBD1 (5 bases). Germline V gives CDR1 SGDLS, CDR2 YYNGEE. The CDR3 has 12 amino acids. Trimming removed 7 bases at V and 2 bases at J, with 7 bases between. Full variable domain (rest looked up from reference TRBV9 and TRBJ2-1): DSGVTQTPKHLITATGQRVTLRCSPRSGDLSVYWYQQSLDQGLQFLIQYYNGEERAKGNILERFSAQQFPDLHSELNLSSLELGDSALYFCASGAPYNEQFFGPGTRLTVL.

This CDR3 reads CASSRVRDSRSGANVLTF. In DNA, the CDR3 is TGTGCCAGCAGCAGAGTCCGGGACAGTCGTTCTGGGGCCAACGTCCTGACTTTC. This chain joins TRBV5-5 and TRBJ2-6; 7 nucleotides match TRBD1. Looked up from germline, CDR1 is SGHKS and CDR2 is YYEKEE (reference sequence). J was trimmed by 1 base and V by 4 bases; bases with no gene match: 11. The CDR3 sequence is 18 residues long.

CDR3 nucleotides: TGTGCCAGCACCTCCCTGAAAATCCCCACTAGCGGGAGCTCCTACGAGCAGTACTTC. Encoded protein: CASTSLKIPTSGSSYEQYF. The J gene is TRBJ2-7, the V gene TRBV27, with TRBD2 matching over 11 bases. Trimming took 7 bases from V and 0 from J; bases not matched to a gene: 17. The CDR3 runs 19 residues. Germline loops: CDR1 MNHEY, CDR2 SMNVEV (reference sequence).

This clone was seen just once. The chain combines TRBV13 with TRBJ2-1, with 7 bases fitting TRBD1. V shed 6 bases and J 9 bases; nucleotides not matched to a gene: 17. The CDR3 is 16 residues long. The germline CDR1 and CDR2 sequences are PRHDT and FYEKMQ (reference sequence). CDR3 DNA: TGTGCCAGCAGTATTTTCGAGAGGGGGCCGCCAAGTGAGCAGTTCTTC. It yields the protein CASSIFERGPPSEQFF.

The V and J genes are TRBV15 and TRBJ2-1, with D tentatively TRBD2 (6 bases). The germline V and J ends were trimmed by 1 base and 6 bases, with 10 bases remaining between them. This CDR3 spans 14 amino acids. Germline lookup yields CDR1 LNHNV and CDR2 YYDKDF (reference sequence). CDR3 protein: CATSRGRAINEQFF. In nucleotides, the CDR3 is TGTGCCACCAGCAGAGGGAGGGCGATCAATGAGCAGTTCTTC.

The chain employs TRBV7-6 and TRBJ2-3; 14 bases align to TRBD2. CDR1 is SGHVS, CDR2 FNYEAQ, per germline. The CDR3 contains 15 residues. Trimming at V came to 6 bases and at J to 7 bases, leaving 6 bases not matched to a gene. CDR3 nucleotides: TGTGCCAGCAGTTCCGGGACTAGCGGGAGAAATACGCAGTATTTT. It encodes CASSSGTSGRNTQYF.

The chain recombines TRBV5-1 with TRBJ2-2; a possible D gene is TRBD2 (5 bases). Deletions cut 2 bases from V and 7 bases from J, with 9 bases between. Germline lookup yields CDR1 SGHRS and CDR2 YFSETQ. There are 13 residues in the CDR3. The CDR3 loop reads CASSFMAGGELFF. DNA of the CDR3: TGCGCCAGCAGCTTCATGGCGGGCGGGGAGCTGTTTTTT.

In its sample, this clone was seen once. V is TRBV15 and J is TRBJ1-6; D uncertain. Germline lookup yields CDR1 LNHNV and CDR2 YYDKDF (reference sequence). V was cut by 0 bases and J by 0 bases, with 9 bases left in between. The CDR3 runs 17 residues. The CDR3 sequence: CATSRDWANSYNSPLHF. The CDR3 bases are TGTGCCACCAGCAGAGATTGGGCAAACTCCTATAATTCACCCCTCCACTTT.

The gene calls are TRBV4-1 and TRBJ2-7; 7 nucleotides match TRBD1. Losses at the gene ends were 1 base for V and 4 bases for J; bases not matched to a gene: 10. The germline gives CDR1 MGHRA, CDR2 YSYEKL. The CDR3 totals 16 residues. CDR3 region: CASSQADGTVTYEQYF. CDR3 nucleotide sequence: TGCGCCAGCAGCCAAGCAGACGGGACAGTAACGTACGAGCAGTACTTC.

The chain couples TRBV5-6 to TRBJ1-2; unclear D gene. The CDR3 length is 15 residues. V was shortened by 4 bases and J by 5 bases, with 18 bases between the two germline ends. Germline V lookup: CDR1 SGHDT, CDR2 YYEEEE. This CDR3 reads CASSEPLSANYGYTF. CDR3 nucleotide sequence: TGTGCCAGCAGCGAGCCTCTGTCTGCGAATTATGGCTACACCTTC.

The chain links TRBV5-1 to TRBJ1-2; the match to TRBD1 covers 7 bases. V lost 4 bases to trimming and J lost 10 bases; unmatched junction nucleotides: 10. Germline-derived CDR1 and CDR2 are SGHRS and YFSETQ. The CDR3 is 13 amino acids. The CDR3 DNA reads as TGCGCCAGCAGCCTGGGACAGTCGGATGTCTACACCTTC. Translated: CASSLGQSDVYTF.

This clone appeared a single time. The CDR3 spells CASSSTGAYEQYF. DNA of the CDR3: TGTGCCAGCAGCTCCACAGGGGCCTACGAGCAGTACTTC. V is TRBV11-2 and J is TRBJ2-7; the match to TRBD1 covers 7 bases. This CDR3 has 13 amino acids. Germline loops: CDR1 SGHAT, CDR2 FQNNGV. V gave up 4 bases and J gave up 2 bases; unmatched junction bases: 2.

The chain uses TRBV2 and TRBJ1-3; TRBD1 agrees at 8 bases. CDR1 and CDR2 (germline): SNHLY, FYNNEI. V shed 2 bases and J 4 bases; nucleotides not matched to a gene: 4. The CDR3 runs to 15 residues. DNA for the CDR3: TGTGCCAGCAGTGAAACCAGGGGGCTCGGAAACACCATATATTTT. As protein: CASSETRGLGNTIYF.

The genes are TRBV27 and TRBJ2-1, with TRBD2 matching 9 bases. CDR3 length: 17 amino acids. With 2 bases clipped from V and 3 bases from J, the junction kept 8 bases outside the gene matches. Germline loops: CDR1 MNHEY, CDR2 SMNVEV (reference sequence). The CDR3 nucleotides are TGTGCCAGCAGTTTAAGGGGAATAGCGGGAGACTACAATGAGCAGTTCTTC. Its protein product is CASSLRGIAGDYNEQFF.